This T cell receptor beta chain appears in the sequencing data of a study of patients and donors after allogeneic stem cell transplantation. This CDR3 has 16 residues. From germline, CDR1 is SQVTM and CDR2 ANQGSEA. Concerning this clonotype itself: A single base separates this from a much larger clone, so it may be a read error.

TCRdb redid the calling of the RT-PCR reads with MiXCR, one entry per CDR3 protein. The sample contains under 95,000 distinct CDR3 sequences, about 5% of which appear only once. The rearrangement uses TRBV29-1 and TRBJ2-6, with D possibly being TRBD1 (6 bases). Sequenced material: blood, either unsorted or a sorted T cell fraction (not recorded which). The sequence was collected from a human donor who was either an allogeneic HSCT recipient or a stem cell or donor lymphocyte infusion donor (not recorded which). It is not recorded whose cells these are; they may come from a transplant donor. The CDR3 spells CSAFRDTDSGANILTF. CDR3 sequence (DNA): TGCAGCGCGTTCCGGGACACCGACTCTGGGGCCAACATCCTGACTTTC.